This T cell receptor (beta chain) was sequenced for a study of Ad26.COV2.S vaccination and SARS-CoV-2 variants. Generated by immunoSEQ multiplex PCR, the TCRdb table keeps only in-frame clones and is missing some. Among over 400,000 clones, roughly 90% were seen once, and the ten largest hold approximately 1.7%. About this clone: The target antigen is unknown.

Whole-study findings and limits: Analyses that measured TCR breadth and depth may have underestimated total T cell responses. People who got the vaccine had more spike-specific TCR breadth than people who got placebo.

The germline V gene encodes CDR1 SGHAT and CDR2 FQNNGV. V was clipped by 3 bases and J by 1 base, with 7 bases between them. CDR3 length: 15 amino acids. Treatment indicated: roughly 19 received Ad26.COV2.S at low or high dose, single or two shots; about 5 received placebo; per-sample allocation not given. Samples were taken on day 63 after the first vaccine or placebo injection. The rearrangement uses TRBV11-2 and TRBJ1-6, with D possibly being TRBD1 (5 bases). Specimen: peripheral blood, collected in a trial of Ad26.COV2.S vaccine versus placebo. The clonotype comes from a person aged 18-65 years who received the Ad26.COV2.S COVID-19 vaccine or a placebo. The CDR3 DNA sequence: TGTGCCAGCAGCTTCTCAGGGTCCTATAATTCACCCCTCCACTTT. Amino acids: CASSFSGSYNSPLHF.